Listed below are T cell receptor beta chains from one sample, sequenced in a study of response to subunit inactivated influenza vaccine. TCRdb processed the RT-PCR reads anew with MiXCR; each CDR3 protein has one entry. The table shows some 540,000 distinct CDR3 sequences, with roughly 23% occurring only once. The same data also contributed to another study, on T cells expressing NK-cell markers.

Sequencing used CD4+ T cells sorted from PBMCs, obtained about 11 days after vaccination. The source of these receptors is a man aged 50 or older who received an inactivated influenza vaccine. The CDR3 runs from the conserved cysteine through the conserved F or W. Each record gives: V gene, CDR3 length, D gene, clone size, J gene, CDR3 protein, CDR3 DNA. A D gene is named only where the DNA matches it firmly. Size is stated for part of the rows, as once, few or many counts, or as a class when the clone is expanded.

V gene: TRBV7-9; CDR3 length: 14; D gene: .; clone size: .; J gene: TRBJ1-2; CDR3 protein: CASSLAAGVDGYTF; CDR3 DNA: TGTGCCAGCAGCTTAGCTGCGGGGGTTGATGGCTACACCTTC
V gene: TRBV6-1; CDR3 length: 15; D gene: .; clone size: .; J gene: TRBJ1-6; CDR3 protein: CASLPDTGMGSPLHF; CDR3 DNA: TGTGCCAGCCTTCCGGACACGGGGATGGGATCACCCCTCCACTTT
V gene: TRBV7-9; CDR3 length: 15; D gene: .; clone size: .; J gene: TRBJ2-7; CDR3 protein: CASSPQRLRGYEQYF; CDR3 DNA: TGTGCCAGCAGCCCTCAGCGACTCAGGGGCTACGAGCAGTACTTC
V gene: TRBV3-1; CDR3 length: 16; D gene: .; clone size: .; J gene: TRBJ2-3; CDR3 protein: CASSRTTTLGTDTQYF; CDR3 DNA: TGTGCCAGCAGCCGGACAACTACCCTCGGCACAGATACGCAGTATTTT
V gene: TRBV10-3; CDR3 length: 13; D gene: .; clone size: .; J gene: TRBJ1-5; CDR3 protein: CAISGGGDQPQHF; CDR3 DNA: TGTGCCATCAGTGGAGGGGGGGACCAGCCCCAGCATTTT
V gene: TRBV7-9; CDR3 length: 16; D gene: .; clone size: .; J gene: TRBJ1-2; CDR3 protein: CASSQTSGGYYYGYTF; CDR3 DNA: TGTGCCAGCAGCCAAACCTCGGGGGGGTACTACTATGGCTACACCTTC
V gene: TRBV28; CDR3 length: 16; D gene: .; clone size: .; J gene: TRBJ1-5; CDR3 protein: CASSLPGKISNQPQHF; CDR3 DNA: TGTGCCAGCAGTTTACCTGGGAAAATCAGCAATCAGCCCCAGCATTTT
V gene: TRBV9; CDR3 length: 15; D gene: .; clone size: few; J gene: TRBJ2-7; CDR3 protein: CASSLESGATYEQYF; CDR3 DNA: TGTGCCAGCAGCCTAGAGAGTGGGGCGACCTACGAGCAGTACTTC
V gene: TRBV28; CDR3 length: 17; D gene: TRBD2; clone size: .; J gene: TRBJ2-5; CDR3 protein: CASSPGVTSGGIETQYF; CDR3 DNA: TGTGCCAGCAGTCCAGGCGTGACTAGCGGGGGGATAGAGACCCAGTACTTC
V gene: TRBV12-3/TRBV12-4; CDR3 length: 13; D gene: TRBD1; clone size: few; J gene: TRBJ2-5; CDR3 protein: CASSLGTGRSQYF; CDR3 DNA: TGTGCCAGCAGTTTAGGGACAGGGAGGTCCCAGTACTTC
V gene: TRBV19; CDR3 length: 14; D gene: .; clone size: .; J gene: TRBJ2-1; CDR3 protein: CASKGPVSYNEQFF; CDR3 DNA: TGTGCCAGTAAAGGGCCAGTCTCCTACAATGAGCAGTTCTTC
V gene: TRBV28; CDR3 length: 11; D gene: .; clone size: few; J gene: TRBJ2-7; CDR3 protein: CASSWAYEQYF; CDR3 DNA: TGTGCCAGCAGTTGGGCCTACGAGCAGTACTTC
V gene: TRBV4-1; CDR3 length: 15; D gene: .; clone size: .; J gene: TRBJ2-3; CDR3 protein: CASSQVLAMPDTQYF; CDR3 DNA: TGCGCCAGCAGCCAAGTCCTCGCGATGCCCGATACGCAGTATTTT
V gene: TRBV11-2; CDR3 length: 18; D gene: TRBD2; clone size: .; J gene: TRBJ2-3; CDR3 protein: CASSRGLAGTPSTDTQYF; CDR3 DNA: TGTGCCAGCAGCCGCGGACTAGCGGGGACGCCTAGCACAGATACGCAGTATTTT
V gene: TRBV15; CDR3 length: 18; D gene: TRBD2; clone size: few; J gene: TRBJ2-3; CDR3 protein: CATSRLAGGPLRTDTQYF; CDR3 DNA: TGTGCCACCAGCAGGCTAGCGGGGGGGCCGTTACGCACAGATACGCAGTATTTT
V gene: TRBV6-5; CDR3 length: 16; D gene: .; clone size: .; J gene: TRBJ2-1; CDR3 protein: CASSYSRGSSYNEQFF; CDR3 DNA: TGTGCCAGCAGTTACTCGCGGGGTAGCTCCTACAATGAGCAGTTCTTC
V gene: TRBV7-2; CDR3 length: 17; D gene: .; clone size: .; J gene: TRBJ1-3; CDR3 protein: CASSLFNLGSSGNTIYF; CDR3 DNA: TGTGCCAGCAGCTTATTTAACCTAGGAAGCTCTGGAAACACCATATATTTT
V gene: TRBV27; CDR3 length: 13; D gene: .; clone size: .; J gene: TRBJ2-3; CDR3 protein: CASSSALADTQYF; CDR3 DNA: TGTGCCAGCAGTTCGGCCCTCGCGGATACGCAGTATTTT
V gene: TRBV5-1; CDR3 length: 16; D gene: TRBD1; clone size: .; J gene: TRBJ2-5; CDR3 protein: CASSSPGQGNQETQYF; CDR3 DNA: TGCGCCAGCAGCTCCCCGGGACAGGGAAACCAAGAGACCCAGTACTTC
V gene: TRBV9; CDR3 length: 15; D gene: .; clone size: many; J gene: TRBJ2-1; CDR3 protein: CASSPRLAAYNEQFF; CDR3 DNA: TGCGCCAGCAGCCCCCGTCTAGCAGCTTACAATGAGCAGTTCTTC
V gene: TRBV29-1; CDR3 length: 13; D gene: .; clone size: many; J gene: TRBJ1-1; CDR3 protein: CSALRELNTEAFF; CDR3 DNA: TGCAGCGCCCTTAGGGAATTGAACACTGAAGCTTTCTTT
V gene: TRBV5-1; CDR3 length: 17; D gene: .; clone size: few; J gene: TRBJ1-6; CDR3 protein: CASSSEAGSSYNSPLHF; CDR3 DNA: TGCGCCAGCAGCTCCGAGGCAGGGAGCTCCTATAATTCACCCCTCCACTTT
V gene: TRBV5-1; CDR3 length: 13; D gene: TRBD1; clone size: .; J gene: TRBJ1-2; CDR3 protein: CASSLTGAEGYTF; CDR3 DNA: TGCGCCAGCAGCTTGACAGGGGCCGAGGGCTACACCTTC
V gene: TRBV13; CDR3 length: 13; D gene: .; clone size: few; J gene: TRBJ2-3; CDR3 protein: CASKTRDTDTQYF; CDR3 DNA: TGTGCCAGCAAGACCCGGGACACAGATACGCAGTATTTT
V gene: TRBV7-2; CDR3 length: 17; D gene: TRBD2; clone size: many; J gene: TRBJ2-1; CDR3 protein: CASSLGGLAGAHNEQFF; CDR3 DNA: TGTGCCAGCAGCTTGGGGGGACTAGCGGGGGCCCACAATGAGCAGTTCTTC
V gene: TRBV3-1; CDR3 length: 13; D gene: .; clone size: .; J gene: TRBJ1-1; CDR3 protein: CASSRSDGLGTFF; CDR3 DNA: TGTGCCAGCAGCCGATCGGACGGGCTGGGGACTTTCTTT
V gene: TRBV20-1; CDR3 length: 14; D gene: .; clone size: few; J gene: TRBJ1-3; CDR3 protein: CSASYGGPGNTIYF; CDR3 DNA: TGCAGTGCTAGTTACGGGGGCCCTGGAAACACCATATATTTT
V gene: TRBV7-2; CDR3 length: 14; D gene: TRBD2; clone size: few; J gene: TRBJ2-3; CDR3 protein: CASSLRAGVDTQYF; CDR3 DNA: TGTGCCAGCAGCTTACGAGCGGGGGTGGATACGCAGTATTTT
V gene: TRBV6-1; CDR3 length: 13; D gene: TRBD1; clone size: once; J gene: TRBJ1-2; CDR3 protein: CASSRAGQGVYTF; CDR3 DNA: TGTGCCAGCAGCAGGGCGGGACAGGGGGTCTACACCTTC
V gene: TRBV14; CDR3 length: 19; D gene: TRBD1; clone size: .; J gene: TRBJ2-7; CDR3 protein: CASSQGRDRVPNRTYEQYF; CDR3 DNA: TGTGCCAGCAGCCAAGGTCGAGACAGGGTACCGAATCGTACCTACGAGCAGTACTTC
V gene: TRBV5-6; CDR3 length: 14; D gene: TRBD2; clone size: .; J gene: TRBJ2-1; CDR3 protein: CASSGSGGYNEQFF; CDR3 DNA: TGTGCCAGCAGCGGTAGCGGGGGCTACAATGAGCAGTTCTTC
V gene: TRBV9; CDR3 length: 14; D gene: .; clone size: .; J gene: TRBJ2-7; CDR3 protein: CASSASVSSYEQYF; CDR3 DNA: TGTGCCAGCAGCGCTAGCGTAAGCTCCTACGAGCAGTACTTC
V gene: TRBV7-3; CDR3 length: 14; D gene: .; clone size: .; J gene: TRBJ1-6; CDR3 protein: CASSLSTSNSPLHF; CDR3 DNA: TGTGCCAGCAGCTTATCCACGTCGAATTCACCCCTCCACTTT
V gene: TRBV20-1; CDR3 length: 14; D gene: .; clone size: few; J gene: TRBJ1-1; CDR3 protein: CSARDYYPTTEAFF; CDR3 DNA: TGCAGTGCTAGAGACTACTATCCGACAACTGAAGCTTTCTTT
V gene: TRBV24-1; CDR3 length: 14; D gene: .; clone size: .; J gene: TRBJ2-5; CDR3 protein: CATGDPNEGETQYF; CDR3 DNA: TGTGCCACCGGGGACCCTAACGAGGGAGAGACCCAGTACTTC
V gene: TRBV10-3; CDR3 length: 12; D gene: .; clone size: .; J gene: TRBJ2-7; CDR3 protein: CAIRNTSYEQYF; CDR3 DNA: TGTGCCATCAGGAACACCTCCTACGAGCAGTACTTC
V gene: TRBV4-2; CDR3 length: 15; D gene: .; clone size: .; J gene: TRBJ2-7; CDR3 protein: CASSQDSGQYYEQYF; CDR3 DNA: TGTGCCAGCAGCCAAGATTCAGGCCAATACTACGAGCAGTACTTC
V gene: TRBV11-2; CDR3 length: 16; D gene: TRBD1; clone size: many; J gene: TRBJ2-7; CDR3 protein: CASSLAGTGGPYEQYF; CDR3 DNA: TGTGCCAGCAGCTTAGCCGGGACAGGGGGGCCCTACGAGCAGTACTTC
V gene: TRBV5-1; CDR3 length: 16; D gene: TRBD2; clone size: .; J gene: TRBJ2-1; CDR3 protein: CASSYTGTSGNVEQFF; CDR3 DNA: TGCGCCAGCAGCTACACCGGGACTAGCGGGAACGTTGAGCAGTTCTTC
V gene: TRBV12-3/TRBV12-4; CDR3 length: 14; D gene: TRBD1; clone size: .; J gene: TRBJ1-1; CDR3 protein: CASSFGRGVDEAFF; CDR3 DNA: TGTGCCAGCAGTTTTGGCAGGGGGGTGGACGAAGCTTTCTTT
V gene: TRBV12-3/TRBV12-4; CDR3 length: 17; D gene: .; clone size: .; J gene: TRBJ2-3; CDR3 protein: CASSPPWRGPSTDTQYF; CDR3 DNA: TGTGCCAGCAGCCCTCCTTGGCGGGGGCCAAGCACAGATACGCAGTATTTT
V gene: TRBV29-1; CDR3 length: 15; D gene: TRBD2; clone size: few; J gene: TRBJ2-1; CDR3 protein: CSVEGLAGGNNEQFF; CDR3 DNA: TGCAGCGTTGAAGGACTAGCGGGGGGTAACAATGAGCAGTTCTTC
V gene: TRBV6-1; CDR3 length: 16; D gene: TRBD2; clone size: .; J gene: TRBJ2-1; CDR3 protein: CASRSQREGLYNEQFF; CDR3 DNA: TGTGCCAGCAGATCCCAGCGGGAGGGCCTCTACAATGAGCAGTTCTTC
V gene: TRBV5-1; CDR3 length: 15; D gene: TRBD1; clone size: few; J gene: TRBJ2-7; CDR3 protein: CASSGVGTGYHEQYF; CDR3 DNA: TGCGCCAGCAGCGGCGTCGGGACAGGGTACCACGAGCAGTACTTC
V gene: TRBV4-2; CDR3 length: 17; D gene: TRBD1; clone size: .; J gene: TRBJ2-7; CDR3 protein: CASSQVGYRDSSYEQYF; CDR3 DNA: TGTGCCAGCAGCCAAGTAGGCTACCGGGACAGCTCCTACGAGCAGTACTTC